This T cell receptor beta chain was recorded in a study of metastatic and nonmetastatic thyroid tumors. Study in general: Repertoires from malignant and benign thyroid patients were compared across blood and tumor or nodule tissue. General study points: Malignant tumors reportedly showed significantly higher TCR beta diversity than benign nodules in both blood and tumor.

With MiXCR, TCRdb called clones anew from the PCR reads. The sample records more than 40,000 clones, under 4% being singletons. For this clone: The antigen is undetermined.

There are 16 residues in the CDR3. Germline CDR1 is LNHNV and CDR2 is YYDKDF (reference sequence). J gave up 1 base and V 8 bases, and 4 bases lay outside the gene matches. No patient had received any treatment before thyroid surgery. The rearrangement uses TRBV15 and TRBJ2-2; 13 bases map to TRBD2. Sequenced sample: blood. This receptor was obtained from a female donor with papillary thyroid cancer or a benign thyroid nodule (not recorded which). Some clones in this sample may be carry-over from other donors' samples. The CDR3 is CATYGLAGVNTGELFF. The CDR3 coding sequence is TGTGCCACCTACGGACTAGCGGGAGTGAACACCGGGGAGCTGTTTTTT.